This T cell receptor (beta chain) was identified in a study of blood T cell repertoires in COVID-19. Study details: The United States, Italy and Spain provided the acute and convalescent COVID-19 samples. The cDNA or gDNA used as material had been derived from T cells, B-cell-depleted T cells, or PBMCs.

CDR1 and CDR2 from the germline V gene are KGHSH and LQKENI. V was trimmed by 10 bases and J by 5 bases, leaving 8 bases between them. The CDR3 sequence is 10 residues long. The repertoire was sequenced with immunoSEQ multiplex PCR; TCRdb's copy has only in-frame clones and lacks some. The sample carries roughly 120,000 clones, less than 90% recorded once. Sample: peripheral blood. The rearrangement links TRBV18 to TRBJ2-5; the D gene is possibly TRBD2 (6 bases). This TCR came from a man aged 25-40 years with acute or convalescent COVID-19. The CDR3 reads CATRGETQYF. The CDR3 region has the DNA TGTGCCACCCGGGGGGAGACCCAGTACTTC.